These T cell receptor beta chains were read from a single sample in a study of OX40 agonist ivuxolimab in advanced cancers. Data came from immunoSEQ multiplex PCR; TCRdb stores just in-frame clones and leaves some out. Of over 150,000 clones in the sample, 94% are singletons; the top ten hold around 0.33%. The source was CD4+ or CD8+ T cells sorted from blood, collected in a trial of the OX40 agonist ivuxolimab. The receptors were sampled from an adult with an advanced solid tumor such as melanoma, head and neck, liver or kidney cancer. CDR3s include the opening cysteine and the closing phenylalanine or tryptophan. D genes are given only for firm matches. Expanded clones are given a class, and other clones once, few, many or no size at all.

abundance	v_gene	j_gene	d_gene	CDR3aa	CDR3nt
NA	TRBV28	TRBJ1-2	NA	CASSLAGAGGYTF	TGTGCCAGCAGTTTAGCAGGCGCCGGCGGCTACACCTTC
NA	TRBV5-1	TRBJ1-2	NA	CASSGEVNYGYTF	TGCGCCAGCAGCGGGGAGGTTAACTATGGCTACACCTTC
NA	TRBV6-5	TRBJ2-7	TRBD1	CASSAAGGPYEQYF	TGTGCCAGCAGTGCGGCAGGGGGACCCTACGAGCAGTACTTC
NA	TRBV27	TRBJ2-1	TRBD2	CASSLTSGRSSYNEQFF	TGTGCCAGCAGTTTAACTAGCGGGAGGTCCTCCTACAATGAGCAGTTCTTC
NA	TRBV11-2	TRBJ1-2	NA	CASSFNRSPLYGYTF	TGTGCCAGCAGCTTTAATAGGTCTCCCCTCTATGGCTACACCTTC
NA	TRBV7-6	TRBJ2-7	TRBD1	CASNPGQHHNEQYF	TGTGCCAGCAACCCGGGACAGCACCACAACGAGCAGTACTTC
NA	TRBV7-3	TRBJ1-1	NA	CASSLSAGNTEAFF	TGTGCCAGCAGCTTATCCGCGGGGAACACTGAAGCTTTCTTT
NA	TRBV28	TRBJ2-1	NA	CASSIKDEQFF	TGTGCCAGCAGTATCAAAGATGAGCAGTTCTTC
NA	TRBV4-1	TRBJ1-5	NA	CASSQDWRTRENQPQHF	TGCGCCAGCAGCCAAGACTGGAGAACCAGAGAAAATCAGCCCCAGCATTTT
NA	TRBV2	TRBJ2-5	TRBD2	CASSEARLAGGRETQYF	TGTGCCAGCAGTGAAGCTCGACTAGCGGGAGGACGGGAGACCCAGTACTTC
NA	TRBV5-6	TRBJ1-2	NA	CASSWGTGGTIYGYTF	TGTGCCAGCAGCTGGGGGACGGGAGGCACAATTTATGGCTACACCTTC
NA	TRBV28	TRBJ2-7	TRBD1	CASNRGGYEQYF	TGTGCCAGCAACAGGGGTGGCTACGAGCAGTACTTC
NA	TRBV30	TRBJ1-2	NA	CAWSVVSLGRGYGYTF	TGTGCCTGGAGTGTAGTTAGTCTTGGACGGGGCTATGGCTACACCTTC
NA	TRBV11-2	TRBJ1-2	NA	CASSLGGQAYGYTF	TGTGCCAGCAGCTTAGGGGGTCAGGCTTATGGCTACACCTTC
NA	TRBV6-5	TRBJ2-3	TRBD1	CASSYWTGSGDTQYF	TGTGCCAGCAGTTACTGGACAGGGTCGGGAGATACGCAGTATTTT
NA	TRBV19	TRBJ1-2	NA	CASSMEGRRGYTF	TGTGCCAGTAGTATGGAGGGTCGGCGGGGCTACACCTTC
NA	TRBV12-5	TRBJ2-3	TRBD2	CASGFSGRATDTQYF	TGTGCTAGTGGTTTTAGCGGGAGGGCGACAGATACGCAGTATTTT
NA	TRBV29-1	TRBJ1-2	NA	CSVEVANYGYTF	TGCAGCGTTGAAGTGGCTAACTATGGCTACACCTTC
NA	TRBV7-9	TRBJ1-1	TRBD1	CASSSRQGRGMNTEAFF	TGTGCCAGCAGCTCCCGACAGGGTAGGGGAATGAACACTGAAGCTTTCTTT
NA	TRBV7-2	TRBJ1-2	TRBD1	CASSMGQGSSGGYTF	TGTGCCAGCAGCATGGGACAGGGGAGTTCGGGAGGCTACACCTTC
NA	TRBV6-5	TRBJ1-5	NA	CASSSRDIYSNQPQHF	TGTGCCAGCAGTTCCCGCGACATTTATAGCAATCAGCCCCAGCATTTT
NA	TRBV29-1	TRBJ2-2	NA	CSVVSNTGELFF	TGCAGCGTTGTCTCGAACACCGGGGAGCTGTTTTTT
NA	TRBV11-2	TRBJ1-1	NA	CASRPLAGPKGGDTEAFF	TGTGCCAGCAGGCCACTGGCGGGGCCAAAGGGAGGGGACACTGAAGCTTTCTTT
NA	TRBV10-3	TRBJ2-1	NA	CAISLVDSYNEQFF	TGTGCCATCAGCCTAGTAGACTCCTACAATGAGCAGTTCTTC
NA	TRBV12-5	TRBJ2-1	TRBD2	CASGSALAGYNEQFF	TGTGCTAGTGGTTCAGCACTAGCGGGGTACAATGAGCAGTTCTTC
NA	TRBV6-1	TRBJ1-2	NA	CASGLASANYGYTF	TGTGCCAGCGGTTTGGCATCCGCTAACTATGGCTACACCTTC
NA	TRBV7-2	TRBJ1-1	NA	CASSPDRMAAFF	TGTGCCAGCAGCCCAGACAGGATGGCAGCTTTCTTT
NA	TRBV7-2	TRBJ2-1	NA	CASSLGGLGPYNEQFF	TGTGCCAGCAGCTTAGGCGGGCTCGGCCCCTACAATGAGCAGTTCTTC
NA	TRBV6-5	TRBJ2-7	NA	CASSGNRVEQYF	TGTGCCAGCAGTGGTAACAGGGTGGAGCAGTACTTC
NA	TRBV30	TRBJ1-4	TRBD1	CAWSVQGSNEKLFF	TGTGCCTGGAGTGTACAGGGGTCTAATGAAAAACTGTTTTTT
NA	TRBV28	TRBJ2-5	NA	CASSKPGLGAGTQYF	TGTGCCAGCAGTAAACCGGGACTGGGGGCGGGGACCCAGTACTTC
once	TRBV28	TRBJ1-2	NA	CASIGTSLTFYGYTF	TGTGCCAGTATCGGGACGTCTCTAACCTTCTATGGCTACACCTTC
NA	TRBV5-4	TRBJ2-7	TRBD1	CASSPPGQGYEQYF	TGTGCCAGCAGCCCCCCCGGACAGGGTTATGAGCAGTACTTC
NA	TRBV5-6	TRBJ1-2	NA	CASSFSGNYGYTF	TGTGCCAGCAGCTTTTCAGGGAACTATGGCTACACCTTC
NA	TRBV4-1	TRBJ1-6	NA	CASSQGPSPLHF	TGCGCCAGCAGCCAAGGTCCTTCACCCCTCCACTTT
NA	TRBV5-4	TRBJ2-5	TRBD2	CASSQKTSGGETQYF	TGTGCCAGCAGCCAGAAGACTAGCGGGGGAGAGACCCAGTACTTC
NA	TRBV5-1	TRBJ2-1	TRBD1	CASSGSGTAYNEQFF	TGCGCCAGCAGCGGATCCGGGACAGCTTACAATGAGCAGTTCTTC
NA	TRBV6-6	TRBJ1-6	NA	CASSSLISPLHF	TGTGCCAGCAGCTCACTAATTTCACCCCTCCACTTT
NA	TRBV6-5	TRBJ2-7	NA	CASSYWGEQYF	TGTGCCAGCAGTTACTGGGGCGAGCAGTACTTC
once	TRBV7-9	TRBJ1-1	NA	CASSLDLYGGAFF	TGTGCCAGCAGCTTGGACCTCTATGGGGGAGCTTTCTTT
NA	TRBV6-5	TRBJ2-4	NA	CASSYSAKNIQYF	TGTGCCAGCAGTTACTCCGCCAAAAACATTCAGTACTTC
NA	TRBV6-6	TRBJ1-2	NA	CASSFDWFYGYTF	TGTGCCAGCAGTTTCGATTGGTTCTATGGCTACACCTTC
NA	TRBV27	TRBJ2-5	TRBD1	CASSLLLTGYQETQYF	TGTGCCAGCAGTTTACTCTTGACAGGGTACCAAGAGACCCAGTACTTC
few	TRBV2	TRBJ2-2	TRBD1	CASSQGWSGELFF	TGTGCCAGCTCACAGGGGTGGTCCGGGGAGCTGTTTTTT
NA	TRBV6-1	TRBJ1-3	NA	CASSEQGFGNTIYF	TGTGCCAGCAGTGAACAGGGGTTCGGAAACACCATATATTTT
NA	TRBV27	TRBJ2-7	NA	CASKFRESYEQYF	TGTGCCAGCAAATTCCGGGAGTCCTACGAGCAGTACTTC
NA	TRBV15	TRBJ1-1	NA	CATSHRVPLLTEAFF	TGTGCCACCAGCCATCGGGTTCCGCTGCTCACTGAAGCTTTCTTT
NA	TRBV5-4	TRBJ2-7	NA	CASSLQGSLSEQYF	TGTGCCAGCAGCTTGCAGGGATCCCTCAGCGAGCAGTACTTC
NA	TRBV6-1	TRBJ2-7	NA	CASSESWRTWEYF	TGTGCCAGCAGTGAATCATGGCGGACGTGGGAGTACTTC
NA	TRBV28	TRBJ2-3	NA	CASTRQSTANTDTQYF	TGTGCCAGCACCAGGCAAAGCACAGCAAACACAGATACGCAGTATTTT
NA	TRBV19	TRBJ2-3	TRBD2	CASSDSGRQSTDTQYF	TGTGCCAGTAGTGATAGCGGGAGACAGAGCACAGATACGCAGTATTTT
NA	TRBV5-8	TRBJ2-7	TRBD2	CASSQGLAGEQYF	TGTGCCAGCAGCCAGGGCCTAGCGGGGGAGCAGTACTTC
NA	TRBV6-5	TRBJ1-2	TRBD1	CASSYSLGGGYGYTF	TGTGCCAGCAGTTACTCGCTAGGGGGCGGCTATGGCTACACCTTC
NA	TRBV2	TRBJ2-3	TRBD2	CASSEAGVEGLAGGLGTDTQYF	TGTGCCAGCAGTGAAGCAGGGGTGGAGGGACTAGCGGGAGGGCTGGGCACAGATACGCAGTATTTT
NA	TRBV29-1	TRBJ1-2	TRBD1	CSVSDRAGYTF	TGCAGCGTCTCTGACAGGGCCGGCTACACCTTC